Listed below are T cell receptor beta chains from one sample, sequenced in a study of Ad26.COV2.S vaccination and SARS-CoV-2 variants. Sequenced by immunoSEQ multiplex PCR; TCRdb stores in-frame clones only, minus some. Found here are approximately 360,000 clones, roughly 85% of them singletons; the top ten hold about 7.1%. Sample: peripheral blood, taken in a trial of Ad26.COV2.S vaccine versus placebo. The receptor source for this set is a person aged 18 to 59 who received the Ad26.COV2.S COVID-19 vaccine or a placebo. Each CDR3 is given with its conserved first and last residue. The order of the fields is V gene, J gene, CDR3 length, clone size, D gene, CDR3 protein, CDR3 DNA. The D gene is left open where the match is weak. Only some rows state a clone size, as once, few, many or a class for expanded clones.

V: TRBV7-9
J: TRBJ2-4
length: 17
size: NA
D: NA
CDR3: CASSQSRTELAKNIQYF
DNA: TGTGCCAGCAGCCAGTCGAGGACGGAACTAGCCAAAAACATTCAGTACTTC

V: TRBV7-2
J: TRBJ2-1
length: 15
size: NA
D: NA
CDR3: CASTGITQGYNEQFF
DNA: TGTGCCAGCACAGGGATAACCCAGGGTTACAATGAGCAGTTCTTC

V: TRBV19
J: TRBJ2-1
length: 15
size: NA
D: NA
CDR3: CASSIGQGRYNEQFF
DNA: TGTGCCAGTAGTATCGGGCAGGGAAGATACAATGAGCAGTTCTTC

V: TRBV3-1/TRBV3-2
J: TRBJ2-5
length: 18
size: NA
D: TRBD2
CDR3: CASSHQRTNGRAVETQYF
DNA: TGTGCCAGCAGCCATCAAAGGACTAACGGGAGGGCCGTAGAGACCCAGTACTTC

V: TRBV12-2
J: TRBJ1-5
length: 21
size: NA
D: NA
CDR3: CASRPPQGWDRECYSNQPQHF
DNA: TGTGCAAGTCGCCCCCCCCAGGGGTGGGACAGGGAATGCTATAGCAATCAGCCCCAGCATTTT

V: TRBV2
J: TRBJ2-3
length: 16
size: few
D: NA
CDR3: CASSAWPGGAHDTQYF
DNA: TGTGCCAGCAGTGCGTGGCCCGGGGGCGCGCACGATACGCAGTATTTT

V: TRBV5-6
J: TRBJ1-3
length: 15
size: NA
D: NA
CDR3: CASSFYGTSGNTIYF
DNA: TGTGCCAGCAGCTTTTACGGGACCTCTGGAAACACCATATATTTT

V: TRBV7-2
J: TRBJ1-1
length: 15
size: NA
D: NA
CDR3: CASSFTPGTHTEAFF
DNA: TGTGCCAGCAGTTTCACCCCCGGGACACACACTGAAGCTTTCTTT

V: TRBV2
J: TRBJ2-1
length: 13
size: NA
D: NA
CDR3: CASSVGPHNEQFF
DNA: TGTGCCAGCAGTGTCGGCCCGCACAATGAGCAGTTCTTC

V: TRBV13
J: TRBJ2-1
length: 9
size: NA
D: NA
CDR3: CASSHEQFF
DNA: TGTGCCAGCAGCCACGAGCAGTTCTTC

V: TRBV9
J: TRBJ2-7
length: 14
size: NA
D: TRBD1
CDR3: CASSPRDRTYEQYF
DNA: TGTGCCAGCAGCCCCCGGGACAGAACCTACGAGCAGTACTTC

V: TRBV2
J: TRBJ1-1
length: 12
size: NA
D: NA
CDR3: CASTQTRSEAFF
DNA: TGTGCCAGCACTCAGACCCGTTCTGAAGCTTTCTTT

V: TRBV6-5
J: TRBJ1-1
length: 11
size: NA
D: NA
CDR3: CASSWATEAFF
DNA: TGTGCCAGCAGTTGGGCGACAGAAGCTTTCTTT

V: TRBV12-3/TRBV12-4
J: TRBJ1-5
length: 13
size: NA
D: NA
CDR3: CATKTGRNQPQHF
DNA: TGTGCCACCAAGACAGGACGCAATCAGCCCCAGCATTTT

V: TRBV3-1/TRBV3-2
J: TRBJ1-2
length: 12
size: NA
D: NA
CDR3: CASSQGGAGYTF
DNA: TGTGCCAGCAGCCAAGGGGGGGCTGGCTACACCTTC

V: TRBV9
J: TRBJ1-3
length: 14
size: NA
D: NA
CDR3: CASSAQGEGNTIYF
DNA: TGTGCCAGCAGCGCCCAGGGTGAAGGAAACACCATATATTTT

V: TRBV7-6
J: TRBJ2-4
length: 19
size: NA
D: NA
CDR3: CASSPRSTPQWGAKNIQYF
DNA: TGTGCCAGCAGCCCACGTAGCACGCCTCAGTGGGGGGCCAAAAACATTCAGTACTTC

V: TRBV9
J: TRBJ1-6
length: 14
size: NA
D: NA
CDR3: CASSAEAVYSPLHF
DNA: TGTGCCAGCAGCGCGGAGGCCGTCTATTCACCCCTCCACTTT

V: TRBV9
J: TRBJ2-7
length: 13
size: NA
D: NA
CDR3: CASSVDRGGEQYF
DNA: TGTGCCAGCAGCGTAGACCGAGGGGGCGAGCAGTACTTC

V: TRBV6-1
J: TRBJ1-3
length: 16
size: NA
D: NA
CDR3: CASSDPDGHSGNTIYF
DNA: TGTGCCAGCAGTGATCCGGACGGACACTCTGGAAACACCATATATTTT

V: TRBV9
J: TRBJ1-2
length: 15
size: NA
D: NA
CDR3: CASSVGGAPNYGYTF
DNA: TGTGCCAGCAGCGTAGGCGGGGCGCCTAACTATGGCTACACCTTC

V: TRBV21-1
J: TRBJ1-5
length: 12
size: few
D: NA
CDR3: CASTNRAFPQHF
DNA: TGTGCCAGCACCAATAGGGCATTTCCCCAGCATTTT

V: TRBV3-1/TRBV3-2
J: TRBJ2-7
length: 14
size: NA
D: TRBD2
CDR3: CASSHGLADYEQYF
DNA: TGTGCCAGCAGCCACGGACTAGCGGACTACGAGCAGTACTTC

V: TRBV2
J: TRBJ1-2
length: 16
size: NA
D: TRBD1
CDR3: CASSDTLQGAEYGYTF
DNA: TGTGCCAGCAGTGATACACTACAGGGGGCTGAGTATGGCTACACCTTC

V: TRBV6-6
J: TRBJ2-3
length: 15
size: NA
D: TRBD2
CDR3: CASEGSGISTDTQYF
DNA: TGTGCCAGCGAGGGTAGCGGGATTAGCACAGATACGCAGTATTTT

V: TRBV5-1
J: TRBJ1-2
length: 14
size: NA
D: TRBD1
CDR3: CASRTDRGRGGYTF
DNA: TGCGCCAGCAGAACTGACAGGGGGCGGGGTGGCTACACCTTC

V: TRBV19
J: TRBJ1-6
length: 13
size: few
D: NA
CDR3: CASSIVPGRALHF
DNA: TGTGCCAGTAGTATCGTCCCGGGGAGGGCCCTCCACTTT

V: TRBV5-6
J: TRBJ2-5
length: 13
size: NA
D: NA
CDR3: CASSSGLPATQYF
DNA: TGTGCCAGCAGTTCGGGACTCCCGGCGACCCAGTACTTC

V: TRBV12-3/TRBV12-4
J: TRBJ2-5
length: 12
size: NA
D: NA
CDR3: CASSFYQETQYF
DNA: TGTGCCAGCAGTTTTTATCAAGAGACCCAGTACTTC

V: TRBV12-5
J: TRBJ1-1
length: 14
size: NA
D: NA
CDR3: CASGDTGMRTEAFF
DNA: TGTGCTAGTGGTGACACGGGTATGAGGACTGAAGCTTTCTTT

V: TRBV6-5
J: TRBJ2-7
length: 14
size: NA
D: TRBD1
CDR3: CASKWTGAPYEQYF
DNA: TGTGCCAGCAAATGGACAGGGGCCCCCTACGAGCAGTACTTC

V: TRBV19
J: TRBJ2-2
length: 15
size: NA
D: NA
CDR3: CASSSDREGTGELFF
DNA: TGTGCCAGTAGTTCGGACAGGGAGGGCACCGGGGAGCTGTTTTTT

V: TRBV4-1
J: TRBJ1-1
length: 14
size: few
D: NA
CDR3: CASSQGRLGTEAFF
DNA: TGCGCCAGCAGCCAGGGTCGACTGGGGACTGAAGCTTTCTTT

V: TRBV3-1/TRBV3-2
J: TRBJ1-4
length: 15
size: few
D: NA
CDR3: CASSQDPGVSEKLFF
DNA: TGTGCCAGCAGCCAAGATCCAGGGGTAAGCGAAAAACTGTTTTTT

V: TRBV5-5
J: TRBJ1-1
length: 14
size: NA
D: NA
CDR3: CASSAGPSSTEAFF
DNA: TGTGCCAGCAGCGCCGGACCGAGCTCCACTGAAGCTTTCTTT

V: TRBV6-5
J: TRBJ1-5
length: 13
size: NA
D: NA
CDR3: CASSYSDNQPQHF
DNA: TGTGCCAGCAGTTACTCGGATAATCAGCCCCAGCATTTT

V: TRBV10-1
J: TRBJ1-2
length: 16
size: NA
D: TRBD1
CDR3: CASRGTGGDPFYGYTF
DNA: TGCGCCAGCAGGGGTACAGGGGGGGATCCTTTCTATGGCTACACCTTC

V: TRBV7-9
J: TRBJ2-1
length: 15
size: NA
D: TRBD2
CDR3: CASSPRASGMNEQFF
DNA: TGTGCCAGCAGCCCAAGGGCTAGCGGGATGAATGAGCAGTTCTTC

V: TRBV6-1
J: TRBJ1-2
length: 15
size: once
D: NA
CDR3: CASSEGGTGNYGYTF
DNA: TGTGCCAGCAGTGAAGGGGGGACGGGAAACTATGGCTACACCTTC

V: TRBV10-3
J: TRBJ2-1
length: 17
size: NA
D: TRBD2
CDR3: CAISESEGLAGTDEQFF
DNA: TGTGCCATCAGTGAGTCGGAGGGACTAGCGGGAACGGATGAGCAGTTCTTC

V: TRBV5-5
J: TRBJ1-1
length: 17
size: NA
D: NA
CDR3: CASSLAGLRDLHTEAFF
DNA: TGTGCCAGCAGCTTGGCGGGCCTTAGGGATCTACACACTGAAGCTTTCTTT

V: TRBV27
J: TRBJ2-7
length: 15
size: NA
D: TRBD1
CDR3: CASRDAGTVGGEQYF
DNA: TGTGCCAGCAGGGATGCCGGGACAGTAGGCGGCGAGCAGTACTTC

V: TRBV11-3
J: TRBJ1-1
length: 16
size: NA
D: NA
CDR3: CASSLTVRFVSPEAFF
DNA: TGTGCCAGCAGCCTGACAGTTCGGTTTGTGTCTCCTGAAGCTTTCTTT

V: TRBV11-2
J: TRBJ1-1
length: 15
size: many
D: NA
CDR3: CASSLRGGAYTEAFF
DNA: TGTGCCAGCAGTTTGAGGGGGGGGGCATACACTGAAGCTTTCTTT

V: TRBV27
J: TRBJ1-1
length: 16
size: NA
D: NA
CDR3: CASSLAPGSGNTEAFF
DNA: TGTGCCAGCAGTTTGGCCCCAGGGTCGGGGAACACTGAAGCTTTCTTT

V: TRBV6-5
J: TRBJ2-7
length: 14
size: NA
D: TRBD2
CDR3: CASSPGLAGYEQYF
DNA: TGTGCCAGCAGTCCGGGACTAGCGGGCTACGAGCAGTACTTC

V: TRBV2
J: TRBJ2-1
length: 17
size: NA
D: TRBD2
CDR3: CASSPGTSGGANNEQFF
DNA: TGTGCCAGCAGTCCCGGGACTAGCGGGGGGGCAAACAATGAGCAGTTCTTC

V: TRBV19
J: TRBJ2-7
length: 15
size: NA
D: TRBD2
CDR3: CASSQLAGGDYEQYF
DNA: TGTGCCAGTAGTCAACTAGCGGGAGGAGACTACGAGCAGTACTTC